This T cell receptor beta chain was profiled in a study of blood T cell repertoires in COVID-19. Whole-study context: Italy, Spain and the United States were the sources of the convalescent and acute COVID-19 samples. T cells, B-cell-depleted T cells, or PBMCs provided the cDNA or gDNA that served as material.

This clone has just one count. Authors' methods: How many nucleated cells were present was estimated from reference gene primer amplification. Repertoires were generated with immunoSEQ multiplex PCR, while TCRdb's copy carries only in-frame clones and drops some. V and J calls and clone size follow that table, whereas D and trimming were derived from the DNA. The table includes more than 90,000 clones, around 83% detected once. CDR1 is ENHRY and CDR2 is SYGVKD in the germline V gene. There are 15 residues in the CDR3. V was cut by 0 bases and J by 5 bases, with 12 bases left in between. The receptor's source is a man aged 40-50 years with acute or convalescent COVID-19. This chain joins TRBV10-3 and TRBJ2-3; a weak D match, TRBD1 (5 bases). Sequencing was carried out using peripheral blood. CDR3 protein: CAISESRRGGDTQYF. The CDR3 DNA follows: TGTGCCATCAGTGAGTCGCGTAGGGGTGGAGATACGCAGTATTTT.